The entry that follows covers one TCR beta chain sequence. Its antigen remains unidentified. This record comes from a study of T-cell memory formation after mild COVID-19. Whole-study context: Largely donor-specific TCR clusters were found.

Study observations and caveats: From day 15 to 85, contracting clones were balanced between CD4 and CD8, whereas later expanders leaned toward CD4+.

Using its own MiXCR run on the 5' RACE reads, TCRdb lists one record per CDR3 protein. This sample has about 290,000 distinct CDR3 sequences, with about 16% found just once. Sequenced: PBMCs or a T cell subset sorted from them (not recorded which). The receptor was derived from a man between 18 and 29 years old who had mild COVID-19 (a few samples of this study predate the infection). Cell type and time point are not known.

The CDR3 sequence: CASSPGGPETQYF. In nucleotides, the CDR3 is TGCGCCAGCAGCCCCGGGGGACCTGAGACCCAGTACTTC. This chain connects TRBV5-1 to TRBJ2-5, with D tentatively TRBD2 (6 bases). The germline CDR1 and CDR2 sequences are SGHRS and YFSETQ. V lost 4 bases to trimming and J lost 5 bases, with 12 bases between them. The CDR3 has 13 amino acids.